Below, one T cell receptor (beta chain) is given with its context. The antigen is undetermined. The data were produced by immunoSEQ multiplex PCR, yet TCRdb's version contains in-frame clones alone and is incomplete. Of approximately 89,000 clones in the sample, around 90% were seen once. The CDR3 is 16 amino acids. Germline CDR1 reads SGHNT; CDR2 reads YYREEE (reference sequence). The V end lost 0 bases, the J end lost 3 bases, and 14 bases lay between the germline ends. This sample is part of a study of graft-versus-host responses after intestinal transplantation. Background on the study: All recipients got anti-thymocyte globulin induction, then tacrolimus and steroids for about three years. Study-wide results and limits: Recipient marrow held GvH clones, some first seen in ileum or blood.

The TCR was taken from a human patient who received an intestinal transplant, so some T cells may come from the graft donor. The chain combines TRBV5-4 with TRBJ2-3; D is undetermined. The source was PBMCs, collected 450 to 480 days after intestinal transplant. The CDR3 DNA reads TGTGCCAGCAGCTTGGAGAGGTACGGTAGGACAGATACGCAGTATTTT. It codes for CASSLERYGRTDTQYF.